This T cell receptor beta chain was sequenced in a study of shared clonotypes between healthy human individuals. Of note for this clone: The antigen remains unidentified.

Recent vaccinations or acute infections were absent in the healthy HIV-negative adult donors. Sequencing was performed with immunoSEQ multiplex PCR; in TCRdb, only in-frame clones are kept and a portion is missing. This table holds roughly 500,000 clones, 60% to 85% found once. The CDR3 is 16 residues long. J gave up 4 bases and V 4 bases, and 9 bases lay outside the gene matches. The germline V gene has CDR1 SGHVS and CDR2 FNYEAQ. Broader study findings: Having only a few donors restricted how much genetic and exposure-history diversity was captured.

The receptor was isolated from a woman aged 35 to 49 in good health. Some clones in this sample may be carry-over from other donors' samples. Sequenced: PBMCs. This chain connects TRBV7-6 to TRBJ2-3; 9 bases map to TRBD2. This chain's CDR3 is CASSWVAGVASDTQYF. Written as DNA, the CDR3 is TGTGCCAGCAGCTGGGTAGCGGGAGTGGCCTCAGATACGCAGTATTTT.